One and the same sample provided the 14 T cell receptor beta chains below, sequenced in a study of OX40 agonist ivuxolimab in advanced cancers. Using immunoSEQ multiplex PCR, the repertoire was profiled, and TCRdb retains in-frame clones only, with some absent. The data contain fewer than 80,000 clones, 77% of them singletons. This material consisted of CD4+ or CD8+ T cells sorted from blood, taken in a trial of the OX40 agonist ivuxolimab. The source is an adult with an advanced solid tumor such as melanoma, head and neck, liver or kidney cancer.

This chain connects TRBV18 to TRBJ1-3; D is ambiguous. V was clipped by 5 bases and J by 0 bases, with 17 bases between them. The CDR3 is made up of 17 amino acids. Germline V gives CDR1 KGHSH, CDR2 LQKENI. The CDR3 sequence: CASSATKPTLSGNTIYF. The CDR3 DNA sequence: TGTGCCAGCTCAGCCACTAAGCCCACCCTCTCTGGAAACACCATATATTTT.

The V gene is TRBV5-1, the J gene TRBJ1-2; maybe TRBD1 (5 bases). With 0 bases removed from V and 7 bases from J, the gap between germline ends came to 16 bases. CDR1 is SGHRS, CDR2 YFSETQ, per germline. The CDR3 totals 15 residues. CDR3 sequence reads: CASSLDLLETGGYTF. In DNA, the CDR3 is TGCGCCAGCAGCTTGGATTTATTAGAAACAGGTGGCTACACCTTC. Full variable domain (missing parts from reference TRBV5-1 and TRBJ1-2): KAGVTQTPRYLIKTRGQQVTLSCSPISGHRSVSWYQQTPGQGLQFLFEYFSETQRNKGNFPGRFSGRQFSNSRSEMNVSTLELGDSALYLCASSLDLLETGGYTFGSGTRLTVV.

J is TRBJ2-1 and V is TRBV5-1; D perhaps matches TRBD1 (6 bases). This CDR3 has 15 residues. Germline assignment: CDR1 SGHRS and CDR2 YFSETQ. Trimming cost V 0 bases and J 9 bases, with 16 bases left between them. This chain's CDR3 is CASSLGGQGQGEQFF. DNA for the CDR3: TGCGCCAGCAGCTTGGGGGGACAAGGGCAGGGTGAGCAGTTCTTC.

The table lists this clone with a count of one. This sequence joins TRBV9 and TRBJ1-3; D unclear. Germline lookup yields CDR1 SGDLS and CDR2 YYNGEE. The CDR3 has 14 amino acids. V was cut by 0 bases and J by 1 base, with 5 bases left in between. The CDR3 loop is CASSVEGSGNTIYF. The CDR3 bases are TGTGCCAGCAGCGTAGAAGGGTCTGGAAACACCATATATTTT.

The J gene is TRBJ1-1, the V gene TRBV7-3; D unresolved. Germline lookup yields CDR1 SGHTA and CDR2 FQGTGA. The CDR3 extends over 13 amino acids. V was cut by 6 bases and J by 1 base, with 9 bases left in between. The CDR3 bases are TGTGCCAGCAGTTCAGACGGGAACACTGAAGCTTTCTTT. Its translation is CASSSDGNTEAFF.

This clone was observed a single time. CDR3 sequence: CASRGRATDTQYF. The DNA of the CDR3 is TGTGCCAGCCGTGGCCGGGCTACAGATACGCAGTATTTT. The chain carries TRBV11-2 and TRBJ2-3; D gene unclear. V shed 8 bases and J shed 3 bases, with 12 bases lying between them. The CDR3 length is 13 residues. Looked up from germline, CDR1 is SGHAT and CDR2 is FQNNGV.

The chain couples TRBV7-6 to TRBJ2-1; D gene unclear. CDR1 SGHVS and CDR2 FNYEAQ come from the germline V gene. V was cut by 0 bases and J by 0 bases, with 9 bases left in between. The CDR3 extends over 16 amino acids. CDR3 loop: CASSLANPSSYNEQFF. The CDR3 DNA follows: TGTGCCAGCAGCTTAGCTAACCCAAGCTCCTACAATGAGCAGTTCTTC.

The V call is TRBV5-8, the J call TRBJ2-5; tentative D call: TRBD1 (5 bases). The CDR3 sequence is 16 residues long. Germline CDR1 and CDR2: SGHTS and YDEGEE. V shed 0 bases and J shed 1 base, with 13 bases lying between them. The CDR3 is CASSLGTLDTQETQYF. CDR3 DNA sequence: TGTGCCAGCAGCTTGGGGACACTGGATACCCAAGAGACCCAGTACTTC.

V gene TRBV18 combines with J gene TRBJ1-1; D perhaps matches TRBD1 (5 bases). Germline lookup yields CDR1 KGHSH and CDR2 LQKENI. The V end was cut by 3 bases, the J end by 5 bases, with 13 bases between. CDR3 length: 14 amino acids. This chain's CDR3 is CASSPEQAGTEAFF. The CDR3 coding sequence is TGTGCCAGCTCACCCGAACAGGCCGGGACTGAAGCTTTCTTT.

This clone was found a few times. The chain uses TRBV11-1 and TRBJ2-1, with a weak D call TRBD1 (6 bases). V lost 3 bases and J 4 bases, leaving 10 bases between the germline ends. Germline V gene sequence: CDR1 SGHAT, CDR2 FQDESV (reference sequence). The CDR3 spans 14 residues. CDR3 in amino acids: CASSLGTQYNEQFF. DNA of the CDR3: TGTGCCAGCAGCTTGGGGACACAGTACAATGAGCAGTTCTTC.

Concerning this clone: The junction and the germline gene differ at one end; a read error may be behind it. The chain combines TRBV18 with TRBJ1-1; D remains ambiguous. Germline CDR1 reads KGHSH; CDR2 reads LQKENI. The CDR3 consists of 13 residues. The CDR3 DNA is TGTGCCAACTCAGAACTACGGAACACTGAAGCTTTCTTT. It is translated as CANSELRNTEAFF.

The chain recombines TRBV29-1 with TRBJ2-5; TRBD2 matches at 8 bases. V trimming: 5 bases; J trimming: 5 bases; junction bases outside the gene matches: 10. CDR3 size: 14 residues. From germline, CDR1 is SQVTM and CDR2 ANQGSEA. CDR3 residues: CSVSVGAGVETQYF. The CDR3 DNA sequence: TGCAGCGTTTCCGTGGGAGCGGGAGTGGAGACCCAGTACTTC.

The V and J genes are TRBV5-4 and TRBJ2-2, with D unclear. Germline V lookup: CDR1 SGHNT, CDR2 YYREEE (reference sequence). Trimming stripped 10 bases from V and 4 bases from J, with 11 bases between. CDR3 size: 12 residues. The CDR3 here is CAYERGTGELFF. The DNA of the CDR3 is TGTGCCTACGAACGAGGCACCGGGGAGCTGTTTTTT.

The V gene is TRBV28, the J gene TRBJ1-5; D ambiguous. The V gene lost 3 bases and the J gene lost 0 bases, with 6 bases spanning the gap. The CDR3 has 14 residues. The germline CDR1 and CDR2 sequences are MDHEN and SYDVKM. Here the CDR3 reads CASSFVYSNQPQHF. The CDR3 nucleotides are TGTGCCAGCAGTTTCGTATATAGCAATCAGCCCCAGCATTTT.